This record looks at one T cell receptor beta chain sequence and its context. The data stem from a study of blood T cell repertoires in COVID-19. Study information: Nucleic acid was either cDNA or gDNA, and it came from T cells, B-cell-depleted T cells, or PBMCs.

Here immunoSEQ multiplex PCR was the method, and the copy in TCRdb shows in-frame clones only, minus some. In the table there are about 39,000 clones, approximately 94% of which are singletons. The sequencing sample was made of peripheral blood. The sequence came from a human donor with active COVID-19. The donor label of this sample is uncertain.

The CDR3 loop is CASSHRGGRAPDTQYF. In DNA, the CDR3 is TGTGCCAGCAGCCATCGGGGAGGGAGAGCCCCAGATACGCAGTATTTT. This chain uses TRBV3-1 (or the pseudogene TRBV3-2) with TRBJ2-3; 7 nucleotides match TRBD2. V lost 3 bases to trimming and J lost 4 bases; unmatched junction nucleotides: 10. This CDR3 has 16 residues. Per the germline V gene, CDR1 is LGHDT and CDR2 is YNNKEL (reference sequence).